The T cell receptor beta chain described here comes from a study of cytomegalovirus exposure and HLA in healthy donors. Only a few counts were recorded for this clone. Its antigen is still unknown. Broader study findings: Compared with the approximately 700-donor mean, an Asian-associated ancestry cluster reportedly had fewer N-insertions, according to a later analysis.

PCR amplification relied on 60 Vbeta primers (plus 13 Jbeta primers). Here immunoSEQ multiplex PCR was the method, and the copy in TCRdb shows in-frame clones only, minus some. Here the sample spans tens of thousands of clones, roughly 80% being singletons. The CDR3 length is 16 residues. Trimming shortened V by 1 base and J by 0 bases, and 14 bases separated the two germline ends. Looked up from germline, CDR1 is SGHNT and CDR2 is YYREEE (reference sequence). The sequenced sample was PBMCs. The TCR was taken from a man aged 55 to 69 in good health and CMV-seropositive. The chain employs TRBV5-4 and TRBJ2-7; TRBD1 is a possible D gene (6 bases). The CDR3 loop is CASSLTGQGSSYEQYF. The CDR3 coding sequence is TGTGCCAGCAGCTTGACCGGGCAGGGGTCCTCCTACGAGCAGTACTTC.